The 10 T cell receptor beta chains presented below share a single source sample, sequenced in a study of T cell changes during pregnancy in multiple sclerosis. This table comes from immunoSEQ multiplex PCR, and its TCRdb copy is limited to in-frame clones, with some not included. The top ten clones hold around 8% of a sample with around 50,000 clones, 85% to 90% of them seen once. The sequenced sample was CD8+ T cells from peripheral blood mononuclear cells, obtained in the second trimester of pregnancy. These receptors were taken from a female donor with multiple sclerosis, enrolled in a pregnancy study.

The chain is built from TRBV27 and TRBJ1-5, with TRBD1 matching 10 bases. The CDR3 is made up of 14 amino acids. Trimming took 5 bases from V and 6 from J; bases not matched to a gene: 4. CDR1 is MNHEY, CDR2 SMNVEV, per germline (reference sequence). This CDR3 is CASSLGQGSQPQHF. In nucleotides, the CDR3 is TGTGCCAGCAGTCTGGGACAGGGGAGTCAGCCCCAGCATTTT.

This clone appeared once. J is TRBJ2-2 and V is TRBV14; D call uncertain. Trimming cost V 4 bases and J 4 bases, with 10 bases left between them. Germline lookup yields CDR1 SGHDN and CDR2 FVKESK. This CDR3 is built from 14 residues. CDR3 DNA sequence: TGTGCCAGCAGCCCCACCGGTGGCACCGGGGAGCTGTTTTTT. Translated, it gives CASSPTGGTGELFF.

The chain combines TRBV4-1 with TRBJ2-7, with TRBD2 as a possible D gene (7 bases). The V end lost 0 bases, the J end lost 0 bases, and 21 bases lay between the germline ends. Looked up from germline, CDR1 is MGHRA and CDR2 is YSYEKL. The CDR3 consists of 19 residues. The CDR3 DNA reads as TGCGCCAGCAGCCAAGACTGGGGGGGGCGAGGATTGGACTCCTACGAGCAGTACTTC. Amino acid sequence: CASSQDWGGRGLDSYEQYF.

This sequence joins TRBV9 and TRBJ1-2; 7 bases are shared with TRBD1. V trimming: 3 bases; J trimming: 7 bases; junction bases outside the gene matches: 9. CDR1 is SGDLS and CDR2 is YYNGEE in the germline V gene. The CDR3 consists of 14 residues. CDR3 in amino acids: CASSAQQGQGGYTF. The CDR3 nucleotides are TGTGCCAGCAGCGCCCAACAGGGGCAGGGTGGCTACACCTTC.

This clone occurred once. This chain links TRBV11-2 with TRBJ2-1, with TRBD2 identical over 7 bases. The trim removed 5 bases at V and 3 bases at J, leaving 4 bases unmatched. The germline gives CDR1 SGHAT, CDR2 FQNNGV. The CDR3 length is 14 residues. As DNA, the CDR3 is TGTGCCAGCAGCACCCGGGACTACTACAATGAGCAGTTCTTC. Amino acid sequence: CASSTRDYYNEQFF.

CDR3 in DNA: TGTGCCATCGGGTACCTAGCGGGGGAGTTTAATAGCACAGATACGCAGTATTTT. It specifies CAIGYLAGEFNSTDTQYF. The rearrangement joins TRBV10-3 to TRBJ2-3, with TRBD2 matching over 10 bases. The J segment lost 0 bases and the V segment lost 8 bases, leaving 14 bases of the junction unmatched. Germline V gene data show CDR1 as ENHRY and CDR2 as SYGVKD. The CDR3 is 18 residues long.

The chain is built from TRBV2 and TRBJ1-6; D is unresolved. The CDR3 contains 16 residues. Germline CDR1 SNHLY, CDR2 FYNNEI. Trimming took off 5 bases at V and 6 bases at J, with 17 bases between the two ends. Here the CDR3 DNA reads TGTGCCAGCAGTACTCCTCTTTCGGCGGCTAATTCACCCCTCCACTTT. Translation gives CASSTPLSAANSPLHF. Looking up the rest from reference TRBV2 and TRBJ1-6 gives the full variable domain: EPEVTQTPSHQVTQMGQEVILRCVPISNHLYFYWYRQILGQKVEFLVSFYNNEISEKSEIFDDQFSVERPDGSNFTLKIRSTKLEDSAMYFCASSTPLSAANSPLHFGNGTRLTVT.

This sequence joins TRBV5-8 and TRBJ2-7; weak D call: TRBD2 (6 bases). CDR1 is SGHTS and CDR2 is YDEGEE in the germline V gene. V was trimmed by 7 bases and J by 6 bases, leaving 11 bases between them. CDR3 length: 11 residues. This CDR3 is CASLIGSEQYF. The CDR3 DNA reads TGTGCCAGCTTGATCGGGAGCGAGCAGTACTTC.

This chain connects TRBV2 to TRBJ2-7; the match to TRBD1 covers 12 bases. The V gene end was trimmed by 8 bases and the J gene end by 7 bases; junction bases not matched to a gene: 9. This CDR3 contains 14 residues. Germline CDR1 reads SNHLY; CDR2 reads FYNNEI. Here the CDR3 reads CASLGQGAPLEQYF. Written as DNA, the CDR3 is TGTGCCAGCCTGGGACAGGGGGCACCTTTGGAGCAGTACTTC.

The chain recombines TRBV14 with TRBJ2-7, with TRBD1 matching 9 bases. Germline V CDR1 and CDR2: SGHDN, FVKESK. With 0 bases clipped from V and 4 bases from J, the junction kept 10 bases outside the gene matches. This CDR3 spans 17 amino acids. For the CDR3, the DNA is TGTGCCAGCAGCCAAGATGGGACAGGGAGGAGTCTATACGAGCAGTACTTC. Protein product: CASSQDGTGRSLYEQYF.